The following is a T cell receptor (beta chain) sequence with its context. The data originate from a study of early T cells in non-severe SARS-CoV-2 infection. Germline values: CDR1 SGHRS, CDR2 YFSETQ. The CDR3 runs to 15 residues. V trimming: 0 bases; J trimming: 7 bases; junction bases outside the gene matches: 6. As part of library construction, unique molecular identifiers were attached to individual cDNA molecules. MiXCR was run by TCRdb on the 5' RACE reads, yielding one entry per CDR3 protein. The sample carries about 50,000 distinct CDR3 sequences, approximately 12% recorded once. The clonotype originates from an adult who was a healthcare worker with PCR-confirmed SARS-CoV-2 infection or an uninfected control (not recorded which). The rearrangement joins TRBV5-1 to TRBJ2-2, with 7 bases aligning to TRBD1. The specimen was whole blood, collected at baseline. The CDR3 DNA follows: TGCGCCAGCAGCTTGGGACAGGGTTCCATCGGGGAGCTGTTTTTT. This encodes CASSLGQGSIGELFF.